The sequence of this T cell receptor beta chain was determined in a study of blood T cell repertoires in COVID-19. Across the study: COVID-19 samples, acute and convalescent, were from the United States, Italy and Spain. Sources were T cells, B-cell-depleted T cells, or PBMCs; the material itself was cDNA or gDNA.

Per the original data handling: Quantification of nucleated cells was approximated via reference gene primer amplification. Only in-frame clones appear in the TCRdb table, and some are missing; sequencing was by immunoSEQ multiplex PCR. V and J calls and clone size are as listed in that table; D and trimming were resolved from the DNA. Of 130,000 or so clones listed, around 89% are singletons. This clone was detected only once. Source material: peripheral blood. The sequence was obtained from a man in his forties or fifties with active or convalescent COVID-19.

CDR3 amino acids: CSGSINEKLFF. CDR3 sequence (DNA): TGCAGCGGAAGCATAAATGAAAAACTGTTTTTT. The chain couples TRBV29-1 to TRBJ1-4; D not certain. Trimming shortened V by 7 bases and J by 5 bases, and 8 bases separated the two germline ends. The CDR3 spans 11 residues. Germline CDR1 SQVTM, CDR2 ANQGSEA.